A single sample is the source of the 2 T cell receptor beta chains below, sequenced in a study of beta chain features in type 1 diabetes. Sequenced material consisted of expressed TCRB transcripts (all of the isolated RNA was reverse transcribed). Produced via immunoSEQ multiplex PCR; TCRdb's table is partial and in-frame only. The data show roughly 400,000 clones, about 16% seen once. The sequenced sample was naive CD4+ T cells from blood. The receptors shown here come from a young woman in good health.

This clone came up a few times. The rearrangement uses TRBV7-2 and TRBJ2-1; 8 positions match TRBD1. Germline V gene lookup returns CDR1 SGHTA and CDR2 FQGNSA. This CDR3 comprises 16 residues. Germline trimming cut 5 bases from V and 7 bases from J; bases unmatched to any gene: 13. The DNA of the CDR3 is TGTGCCAGCAGCCCGGATGCAGGGGGCGCAAGAAATGAGCAGTTCTTC. It yields the protein CASSPDAGGARNEQFF.

This clone was observed a few times. The chain recombines TRBV29-1 with TRBJ2-2, with 8 bases that match TRBD1. The ends lost 4 bases at V and 5 bases at J; junction bases unmatched: 3. CDR1 is SQVTM and CDR2 is ANQGSEA in the germline V gene. The CDR3 is 13 amino acids. The CDR3 coding sequence is TGCAGCGTTGTCAGGGGGCCAACCGGGGAGCTGTTTTTT. This encodes CSVVRGPTGELFF.